This TCR beta chain is from a study of CD8+ T cells in alopecia areata. Study-level information: Those patients who were treated received oral tofacitinib, which was given at 5 to 10 mg twice daily for moderate-to-severe alopecia areata.

Individuals with alopecia areata gave both lesional scalp punch biopsies and peripheral blood for collection. Per the germline V gene, CDR1 is LGHNA and CDR2 is YSLEER. This CDR3 has 14 residues. Trimming pared 3 bases from V and 2 bases from J, leaving 10 bases between. Sequencing used cDNA as its template, made by extracting RNA and reverse transcribing it. Libraries were prepared by immunoSEQ multiplex PCR; TCRdb keeps only in-frame clonotypes and omits some of them. The sample has around 250,000 clones; approximately 61% are singletons. A remark on this clone: The antigen remains undetermined.

General observations from the study: Resident alphabeta T cells of normal skin are also sequenced in scalp samples. Mouse data revealed clearer TCR sharing than patient data did, a gap possibly tied to HLA.

The rearrangement links TRBV4-3 to TRBJ2-5; D unclear. The TCR comes from a human donor with alopecia areata. The sample consisted of CD4+ T cells sorted from blood, taken at week 0. As DNA, the CDR3 is TGCGCCAGCAGCCACATAATACAGCAAGAGACCCAGTACTTC. It is translated as CASSHIIQQETQYF.